These T cell receptor beta chains were read from a single sample in a study of neoadjuvant nivolumab and ipilimumab in lung cancer. TCRdb's copy holds only in-frame clones and misses some; the assay was immunoSEQ multiplex PCR. The table has 6,500 to 8,500 clones, 89% seen once. Sequenced material: tumor tissue, taken after neoadjuvant nivolumab, alone or with ipilimumab, at or shortly before surgery. Every receptor here comes from an adult with non-small cell lung cancer. Some clones in this sample may be carry-over from other donors' samples. CDR3s include the opening cysteine and the closing phenylalanine or tryptophan. The D gene is left open where the match is weak. Clone size is stated in some rows and not others, as once, few, many or a class when expanded.

J: TRBJ1-1; V: TRBV7-9; D: .; size: .; CDR3: CASRGVEAFF; DNA: TGTGCCAGCAGGGGAGTTGAAGCTTTCTTT
J: TRBJ1-5; V: TRBV30; D: .; size: few; CDR3: CAWGWTDSNQPQHF; DNA: TGTGCCTGGGGCTGGACAGATAGCAATCAGCCCCAGCATTTT
J: TRBJ2-1; V: TRBV2; D: TRBD2; size: .; CDR3: CASSEESGRRFF; DNA: TGTGCCAGCAGTGAAGAGAGCGGGAGACGGTTCTTC
J: TRBJ2-7; V: TRBV5-5; D: .; size: once; CDR3: CASSFERGVYEQYF; DNA: TGTGCCAGCAGCTTTGAGAGAGGTGTCTACGAGCAGTACTTC
J: TRBJ2-1; V: TRBV6-5; D: .; size: .; CDR3: CASSNKYEQFF; DNA: TGTGCCAGCAGTAACAAGTATGAGCAGTTCTTC
J: TRBJ2-1; V: TRBV11-2; D: TRBD2; size: .; CDR3: CASSSRGTSGRNEQFF; DNA: TGTGCCAGCAGCTCTCGAGGGACTAGCGGACGCAATGAGCAGTTCTTC
J: TRBJ2-1; V: TRBV5-1; D: .; size: .; CDR3: CASSLGPDDNEQFF; DNA: TGCGCCAGCAGCTTGGGGCCCGATGACAATGAGCAGTTCTTC
J: TRBJ1-2; V: TRBV5-6; D: .; size: .; CDR3: CASSLRGLQGGDGYTF; DNA: TGTGCCAGCAGCTTGAGAGGTTTACAGGGAGGCGATGGCTACACCTTC
J: TRBJ2-5; V: TRBV6-5; D: .; size: .; CDR3: CASSLGGYRTQYF; DNA: TGTGCCAGCAGTTTGGGCGGCTACAGGACCCAGTACTTC
J: TRBJ2-2; V: TRBV10-3; D: .; size: .; CDR3: CAIRAGQVGGELFF; DNA: TGTGCCATCAGAGCGGGACAGGTCGGCGGGGAGCTGTTTTTT
J: TRBJ2-7; V: TRBV10-2; D: TRBD2; size: .; CDR3: CASSGTSSFYEQYF; DNA: TGCGCCAGCAGTGGGACTAGTTCTTTCTACGAGCAGTACTTC
J: TRBJ2-3; V: TRBV5-4; D: TRBD2; size: .; CDR3: CASSFGGRGSDTQYF; DNA: TGTGCCAGCAGCTTTGGCGGGAGGGGAAGTGATACGCAGTATTTT
J: TRBJ2-2; V: TRBV6-1; D: .; size: .; CDR3: CATKPQGPTGELFF; DNA: TGTGCCACAAAACCCCAGGGGCCCACCGGGGAGCTGTTTTTT
J: TRBJ1-3; V: TRBV25-1; D: .; size: .; CDR3: CASSELGFVGNTIYF; DNA: TGTGCCAGCAGTGAATTAGGGTTTGTTGGAAACACCATATATTTT
J: TRBJ2-4; V: TRBV5-4; D: TRBD1; size: .; CDR3: CASSLEGQLRGNIQYF; DNA: TGTGCCAGCAGCTTGGAGGGACAGCTGAGGGGAAACATTCAGTACTTC
J: TRBJ2-3; V: TRBV4-2; D: TRBD2; size: .; CDR3: CASSQERERGDTQYF; DNA: TGTGCCAGCAGCCAAGAGCGGGAGCGGGGAGATACGCAGTATTTT
J: TRBJ2-7; V: TRBV15; D: TRBD1; size: .; CDR3: CATSSGDREVFEQYF; DNA: TGTGCCACCAGTTCCGGGGACAGGGAGGTTTTCGAGCAGTACTTC
J: TRBJ1-1; V: TRBV10-1; D: .; size: .; CDR3: CASRDTPNTEAFF; DNA: TGCGCCAGCAGAGACACACCGAACACTGAAGCTTTCTTT
J: TRBJ1-3; V: TRBV5-1; D: .; size: .; CDR3: CASSLVGGTSGNTIYF; DNA: TGCGCCAGCAGCTTGGTGGGGGGGACCTCTGGAAACACCATATATTTT
J: TRBJ2-4; V: TRBV18; D: .; size: .; CDR3: CASSRLGGPENIQYF; DNA: TGTGCCAGCTCACGCCTGGGGGGGCCCGAAAACATTCAGTACTTC
J: TRBJ2-7; V: TRBV5-1; D: TRBD2; size: .; CDR3: CASSLTGLAFLGYEQYF; DNA: TGCGCCAGCAGCTTGACGGGACTAGCGTTTCTTGGCTACGAGCAGTACTTC
J: TRBJ1-2; V: TRBV7-9; D: TRBD1; size: .; CDR3: CASINTGGSSYGYTF; DNA: TGTGCCAGCATCAATACAGGGGGTTCTTCCTATGGCTACACCTTC
J: TRBJ1-1; V: TRBV5-1; D: .; size: once; CDR3: CASSLVSNTEAFF; DNA: TGCGCCAGCAGCTTGGTCAGCAACACTGAAGCTTTCTTT
J: TRBJ2-7; V: TRBV13; D: .; size: .; CDR3: CASSHRVGEQYF; DNA: TGTGCCAGCAGCCACAGGGTCGGCGAGCAGTACTTC
J: TRBJ1-1; V: TRBV10-2; D: TRBD1; size: .; CDR3: CASSERSNRGRMNTEAFF; DNA: TGCGCCAGCAGTGAGAGGAGTAACAGGGGCCGCATGAACACTGAAGCTTTCTTT
J: TRBJ2-7; V: TRBV30; D: .; size: .; CDR3: CAWSVQGVYEQYF; DNA: TGTGCCTGGAGTGTACAAGGAGTATACGAGCAGTACTTC
J: TRBJ2-7; V: TRBV14; D: TRBD1; size: .; CDR3: CASSPLTPGGYEQYF; DNA: TGTGCCAGCAGCCCGCTTACCCCAGGGGGCTACGAGCAGTACTTC
J: TRBJ1-2; V: TRBV7-9; D: .; size: .; CDR3: CASSLRPLWGYTF; DNA: TGTGCCAGCAGCTTACGGCCACTATGGGGCTACACCTTC
J: TRBJ2-2; V: TRBV7-2; D: .; size: .; CDR3: CASSPDYTNTGELFF; DNA: TGTGCCAGCAGCCCCGACTACACGAACACCGGGGAGCTGTTTTTT
J: TRBJ1-2; V: TRBV18; D: .; size: .; CDR3: CASSPRGEDYGYTF; DNA: TGTGCCAGCTCTCCCAGGGGCGAAGACTATGGCTACACCTTC
J: TRBJ2-1; V: TRBV19; D: TRBD2; size: few; CDR3: CASSVTSGSLNEQFF; DNA: TGTGCCAGTAGTGTAACTAGCGGGAGCTTGAATGAGCAGTTCTTC
J: TRBJ2-7; V: TRBV11-2; D: .; size: .; CDR3: CASSLDLLDEQYF; DNA: TGTGCCAGCAGCTTAGACCTCTTGGACGAGCAGTACTTC
J: TRBJ2-7; V: TRBV5-1; D: .; size: .; CDR3: CASSGETDEQYF; DNA: TGCGCCAGCAGCGGGGAGACAGACGAGCAGTACTTC